This paragraph reports one T cell receptor beta chain. Its cognate antigen is unknown. This CDR3 is also generated by other DNA sequences in the sample. The entry originates in a study of shared clonotypes between healthy human individuals. Study results and caveats: Sequencing of the sorted subsets was shown by rarefaction to be incomplete despite large depth.

Assay used: immunoSEQ multiplex PCR; TCRdb lists only in-frame clones, some missing. The sample holds approximately 2.5 million clones, just over 90% seen once. Germline CDR1 reads SGHNT; CDR2 reads YENEEA. Trimming shortened V by 0 bases and J by 6 bases, and 6 bases separated the two germline ends. CDR3 length equals 13 residues. The chain joins TRBV11-3 to TRBJ2-1; D possibly corresponds to TRBD2 (6 bases). This TCR derives from a man in his late teens or twenties in good health. Input material: naive CD4+ T cells sorted from blood. The subset was: CD45RA+ positively selected. The CDR3: CASSLEGGNEQFF. CDR3 DNA: TGTGCCAGCAGCTTAGAGGGGGGCAATGAGCAGTTCTTC.